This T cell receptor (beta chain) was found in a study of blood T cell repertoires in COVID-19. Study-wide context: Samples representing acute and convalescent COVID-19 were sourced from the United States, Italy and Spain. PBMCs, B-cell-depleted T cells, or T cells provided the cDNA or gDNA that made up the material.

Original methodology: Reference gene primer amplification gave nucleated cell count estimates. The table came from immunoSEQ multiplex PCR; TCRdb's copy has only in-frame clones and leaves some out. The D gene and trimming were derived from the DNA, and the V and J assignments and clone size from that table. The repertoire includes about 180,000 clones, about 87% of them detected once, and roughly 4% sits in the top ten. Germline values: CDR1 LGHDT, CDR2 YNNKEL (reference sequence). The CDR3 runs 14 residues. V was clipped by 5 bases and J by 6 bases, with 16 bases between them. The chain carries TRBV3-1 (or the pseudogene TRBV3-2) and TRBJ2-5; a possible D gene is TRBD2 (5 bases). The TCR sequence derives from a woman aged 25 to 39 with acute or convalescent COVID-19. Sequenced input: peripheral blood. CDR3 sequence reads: CASSAPGKRQTQYF. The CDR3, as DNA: TGTGCCAGCAGCGCCCCGGGGAAACGTCAGACCCAGTACTTC.